This T cell receptor (beta chain) was sequenced in a study of T cells in Graves' hyperthyroidism and ophthalmopathy. Trimming shortened V by 3 bases and J by 4 bases, and 34 bases separated the two germline ends. CDR3 size: 21 residues. Looked up from germline, CDR1 is MDHEN and CDR2 is SYDVKM. At least ten counts were recorded for this clonotype. What it binds is not known. Patients were aged 18 to 65, had disease duration under 2 months, and had newly diagnosed hyperthyroidism. Diagnostic assessment was based on clinical symptoms, serum thyroxine and TRAb, thyroid ultrasound and orbital computed tomography. RNA transcripts were the template for amplifying TCR beta CDR3 regions. Primed by the HTBI set, a first-round RT-PCR was run on the TCR CDR3. TCRdb recomputed calls from the multiplex PCR reads with MiXCR, one row per CDR3 protein. The table shows about 200,000 distinct CDR3 sequences, with about a sixth occurring only once.

Points from the study as a whole: With a median lead of about 6.9 months before onset, the model predicted ophthalmopathy. Expanded thyroid clonotypes (above 0.001) were mostly also found in blood.

The sequenced sample was blood. The gene calls are TRBV28 and TRBJ2-7; D is possibly TRBD1 (5 bases). This sequence originates from a woman in her 50s with Graves' hyperthyroidism. The CDR3 loop reads CASSLTLAGKVIFRKEYEQYF. CDR3 DNA: TGTGCCAGCAGTTTGACCCTCGCAGGGAAGGTAATTTTCAGAAAGGAATACGAGCAGTACTTC.